This TCR beta chain was recorded in a study of blood T cell repertoires in COVID-19. Looking at the study overall: The study drew acute and convalescent COVID-19 samples from the United States, Italy and Spain. From T cells, B-cell-depleted T cells, or PBMCs came the material, which was cDNA or gDNA.

Original processing methods: Amplification with reference gene primers provided the estimates of nucleated cell counts. TCRdb keeps only in-frame clones here, not all; method: immunoSEQ multiplex PCR. V and J calls and clone size are as listed in that table; D and trimming were resolved from the DNA. The table shows about 220,000 clones, with 80% occurring only once. Trimming shortened V by 3 bases and J by 6 bases, and 16 bases separated the two germline ends. The germline gives CDR1 DFQATT, CDR2 SNEGSKA (reference sequence). The CDR3 is 14 residues long. This clonotype was sampled from a human donor in a cohort sampled during active COVID-19. This chain joins TRBV20-1 and TRBJ2-3, with D possibly TRBD2 on 6 matching bases. Sequences were obtained from peripheral blood. The CDR3 nucleotides are TGCAGTGCTAGTAGGGACTCCTTTATGGATACGCAGTATTTT. Translated: CSASRDSFMDTQYF.